The 31 T cell receptor beta chains below were found in one sample sequenced in a study of neurological immune-mediated disorders. TCRdb reprocessed the 5' RACE reads via MiXCR and lists one record per CDR3 protein. The sample lists some 42,000 distinct CDR3 sequences; 11% were seen once. Material: CD4+ T cells from blood. Source of these receptors: a woman aged 30 to 39 with HTLV-1-associated myelopathy (HAM/TSP).

This clonotype was seen repeatedly, ten times or more. The chain couples TRBV5-1 to TRBJ2-5; TRBD1 aligns across 10 bases. Germline CDR1 and CDR2: SGHRS and YFSETQ. J gave up 0 bases and V 4 bases, and 3 bases lay outside the gene matches. The CDR3 is made up of 15 amino acids. The CDR3 nucleotides read TGCGCCAGCAGCCTCGACAGGGGGCACCAAGAGACCCAGTACTTC. Its translation is CASSLDRGHQETQYF.

This clonotype was found many times. CDR3 in DNA: TGCGCCAGCAGCTTTACCGAGAACTATGGCTACACCTTC. Translating gives CASSFTENYGYTF. This rearrangement joins TRBV5-1 to TRBJ1-2; no firm D call. The V gene lost 2 bases and the J gene lost 2 bases, with 7 bases spanning the gap. Germline V gene lookup returns CDR1 SGHRS and CDR2 YFSETQ. The CDR3 is 13 residues long.

The chain couples TRBV28 to TRBJ2-7; no definite D call. CDR1 and CDR2 from the germline V gene are MDHEN and SYDVKM. The CDR3 totals 14 residues. Trimming cost V 11 bases and J 2 bases, with 19 bases left between them. In DNA, the CDR3 is TGTGCCCTCAGCGCCTACCCGAGGACCTACGAGCAGTACTTC. Its translation: CALSAYPRTYEQYF. The full variable domain, completed using reference TRBV28 and TRBJ2-7, is DVKVTQSSRYLVKRTGEKVFLECVQDMDHENMFWYRQDPGLGLRLIYFSYDVKMKEKGDIPEGYSVSREKKERFSLILESASTNQTSMYLCALSAYPRTYEQYFGPGTRLTVT.

In this sample, this clonotype turned up many times. V usage is TRBV7-8 and J usage is TRBJ1-1; 8 nucleotides line up with TRBD1. Germline-derived CDR1 and CDR2 are SGHVS and FQNEAQ. The CDR3 is 13 amino acids. V was clipped by 3 bases and J by 5 bases; unmatched bases: 2. DNA for the CDR3: TGTGCCAGCAGCTTTAACAGGGGGACTGAAGCTTTCTTT. Residues: CASSFNRGTEAFF.

This clonotype was seen at least ten times. This chain uses TRBV24-1 with TRBJ1-1; D is unclear. V lost 9 bases and J lost 1, with 17 bases in between. The CDR3 consists of 15 residues. Germline V CDR1 and CDR2: KGHDR, SFDVKD. The DNA for the CDR3 is TGTGCCACCGCTCCCGGCGGGGTTGGGAACACTGAAGCTTTCTTT. It translates to CATAPGGVGNTEAFF.

This clonotype was picked up many times. The chain links TRBV27 to TRBJ2-3; 8 positions match TRBD2. The V gene's germline CDR1 is MNHEY and CDR2 SMNVEV (reference sequence). The CDR3 sequence is 15 residues long. Trimming took 3 bases from V and 4 from J; bases not matched to a gene: 6. The CDR3 DNA reads as TGTGCCAGCAGTTTCGGGGGGGTACTACCAGATACGCAGTATTTT. Its protein is CASSFGGVLPDTQYF.

About this clonotype: One junction end disagrees with the germline gene, perhaps due to a read error. This chain joins TRBV5-1 and TRBJ1-6; D not resolved. Per the germline V gene, CDR1 is SGHRS and CDR2 is YFSETQ. This CDR3 has 14 amino acids. The CDR3 DNA reads as TGCGCCAGCAGCCCGGACTACTATAATTCACACCTCCACTTT. It specifies CASSPDYYNSHLHF.

This clonotype was seen repeatedly, ten times or more. This chain uses TRBV5-1 with TRBJ2-3; TRBD2 matches at 7 bases. J gave up 1 base and V 1 base, and 6 bases lay outside the gene matches. The CDR3 loop spans 16 amino acids. Germline CDR1 and CDR2: SGHRS and YFSETQ. This chain's CDR3 is CASSLRSGERTDTQYF. The CDR3 coding sequence is TGCGCCAGCAGCTTGAGAAGCGGGGAACGCACAGATACGCAGTATTTT.

The chain recombines TRBV5-1 with TRBJ2-3, with 10 bases that match TRBD1. V gave up 3 bases and J gave up 0 bases; unmatched junction bases: 1. In germline, CDR1 is SGHRS, CDR2 YFSETQ. This CDR3 is built from 15 residues. The CDR3 nucleotides read TGCGCCAGCAGCTGGACAGGGGGGAGCACAGATACGCAGTATTTT. This encodes CASSWTGGSTDTQYF.

This clonotype came up many times. The J gene is TRBJ2-2, the V gene TRBV20-1; D unresolved. Germline V gene sequence: CDR1 DFQATT, CDR2 SNEGSKA (reference sequence). The V end lost 0 bases, the J end lost 1 base, and 9 bases lay between the germline ends. The CDR3 loop spans 15 amino acids. This chain's CDR3 is CSAREGIRNTGELFF. Here the CDR3 DNA reads TGCAGTGCTAGAGAAGGTATTCGGAACACCGGGGAGCTGTTTTTT.

The sample holds many counts of this clonotype. J is TRBJ1-1 and V is TRBV20-1, with 8 nucleotides matching TRBD1. There are 14 residues in the CDR3. Trimming took 0 bases from V and 5 from J; bases not matched to a gene: 5. Germline lookup yields CDR1 DFQATT and CDR2 SNEGSKA (reference sequence). The CDR3 protein is CSAREARGRTEAFF. The CDR3 coding sequence is TGCAGTGCTAGAGAAGCCAGGGGGCGTACTGAAGCTTTCTTT.

In this sample, this clonotype turned up many times. The chain has TRBV20-1 and TRBJ2-3, with 8 bases lining up with TRBD2. CDR1 and CDR2 from the germline V gene are DFQATT and SNEGSKA (reference sequence). The length of the CDR3 is 20 residues. The V and J ends lost 0 bases and 0 bases, in that order; junction bases with no gene match: 17. The CDR3 is CSARDKRGGLWTASTDTQYF. In DNA, the CDR3 is TGCAGTGCTAGAGATAAACGGGGGGGGTTATGGACAGCCAGCACAGATACGCAGTATTTT.

As concerns this clonotype: At one boundary the junction diverges from the germline segment, which might be a read error. CDR3 nucleotide sequence: TGTGTCTGGAACGCGGTGAACTATGGCTACACCTTC. It codes for CVWNAVNYGYTF. This chain uses TRBV30 with TRBJ1-2; no firm D call. The CDR3 length is 12 residues. Looked up from germline, CDR1 is GTSNPN and CDR2 is SVGIG (reference sequence).

This clonotype was detected many times. The rearrangement uses TRBV2 and TRBJ1-5, with TRBD1 identical over 7 bases. The V segment lost 6 bases and the J segment 3 bases; nucleotides outside the gene matches: 8. In germline, CDR1 is SNHLY, CDR2 FYNNEI. This CDR3 has 15 amino acids. Here the CDR3 reads CASSLSDRPNQPQHF. CDR3 coding DNA: TGTGCCAGCAGCCTTTCGGACAGGCCCAATCAGCCCCAGCATTTT.

This clonotype was counted ten times or more. The rearrangement links TRBV5-1 to TRBJ1-2; D unresolved. Per germline, CDR1 SGHRS and CDR2 YFSETQ. There are 13 residues in the CDR3. V was clipped by 2 bases and J by 1 base, with 6 bases between them. The CDR3 here is CASSFGFNYGYTF. DNA for the CDR3: TGCGCCAGCAGCTTTGGTTTTAACTATGGCTACACCTTC.

This clonotype was recorded many times. The gene calls are TRBV7-2 and TRBJ1-1, with D possibly matching TRBD1 (5 bases). The CDR3 has 13 amino acids. V shed 7 bases and J shed 2 bases, with 11 bases lying between them. Germline CDR1 reads SGHTA; CDR2 reads FQGNSA. CDR3 amino acids: CASNQQENTEAFF. The CDR3 nucleotides read TGTGCCAGCAACCAACAGGAAAACACTGAAGCTTTCTTT.

This clonotype was recorded many times. The CDR3 here is CASSPSAGGIRLTEAFF. The CDR3 nucleotides are TGTGCCAGCTCACCAAGCGCGGGCGGCATACGGCTCACTGAAGCTTTCTTT. The chain employs TRBV18 and TRBJ1-1, with unresolved D. The ends were cut back, 2 bases at V and 4 bases at J, with 20 bases in the middle. Germline V gives CDR1 KGHSH, CDR2 LQKENI. The CDR3 sequence is 17 residues long.

This chain joins TRBV18 and TRBJ2-3, with D perhaps TRBD1 or TRBD2 (5 bases each). Germline V gene lookup returns CDR1 KGHSH and CDR2 LQKENI. This CDR3 contains 15 residues. V lost 0 bases and J lost 3, with 10 bases in between. CDR3 sequence (DNA): TGTGCCAGCTCACCACCCGGGGCCCGGACAGATACGCAGTATTTT. Translated: CASSPPGARTDTQYF.

There are many counts of this clonotype. DNA of the CDR3: TGCGCCAGCAGCGACCAGGGGCCCCCCTACGAGCAGTACTTC. It yields the protein CASSDQGPPYEQYF. The chain combines TRBV5-1 with TRBJ2-7, with D tentatively TRBD1 (6 bases). This CDR3 comprises 14 residues. The germline gives CDR1 SGHRS, CDR2 YFSETQ. Trimming shortened V by 4 bases and J by 2 bases, and 13 bases separated the two germline ends. The complete variable domain, with remaining parts taken from reference TRBV5-1 and TRBJ2-7, reads KAGVTQTPRYLIKTRGQQVTLSCSPISGHRSVSWYQQTPGQGLQFLFEYFSETQRNKGNFPGRFSGRQFSNSRSEMNVSTLELGDSALYLCASSDQGPPYEQYFGPGTRLTVT.

The genes are TRBV11-2 and TRBJ2-1, with D possibly being TRBD2 (5 bases). This CDR3 has 17 residues. Trimming removed 3 bases at V and 3 bases at J, with 18 bases between. From germline, CDR1 is SGHAT and CDR2 FQNNGV. The CDR3 DNA sequence: TGTGCCAGCAGCTTTACAATAACTAGATTAGGCTACAATGAGCAGTTCTTC. Its translation is CASSFTITRLGYNEQFF.

This clonotype was seen at least ten times. The chain is built from TRBV5-1 and TRBJ1-2; 7 bases are shared with TRBD1. Per the germline V gene, CDR1 is SGHRS and CDR2 is YFSETQ. This CDR3 has 15 amino acids. V trimming: 8 bases; J trimming: 1 base; junction bases outside the gene matches: 11. In DNA form, the CDR3 reads TGCGCCAGTCGTGCCCTTCGGGACAGTAACTATGGCTACACCTTC. The encoded protein is CASRALRDSNYGYTF. Full variable domain (outside the CDR3, taken from reference TRBV5-1 and TRBJ1-2): KAGVTQTPRYLIKTRGQQVTLSCSPISGHRSVSWYQQTPGQGLQFLFEYFSETQRNKGNFPGRFSGRQFSNSRSEMNVSTLELGDSALYLCASRALRDSNYGYTFGSGTRLTVV.

This clonotype was found many times. V and J are TRBV20-1 and TRBJ2-4; D ambiguous. The V gene's germline CDR1 is DFQATT and CDR2 SNEGSKA (reference sequence). V shed 3 bases and J shed 3 bases, with 15 bases lying between them. There are 15 residues in the CDR3. CDR3 residues: CSASPRVWDKNIQYF. CDR3 coding DNA: TGCAGTGCTAGCCCTCGGGTTTGGGACAAAAACATTCAGTACTTC.

This clonotype was recorded at least ten times. The rearrangement uses TRBV6-6 and TRBJ1-2; weak D call: TRBD1 (5 bases). The V end lost 4 bases, the J end lost 2 bases, and 14 bases lay between the germline ends. This CDR3 has 15 residues. Germline CDR1 MNHNY, CDR2 SVGAGI (reference sequence). The CDR3 region is CASSLGTGANYGYTF. The CDR3 DNA reads TGTGCCAGCAGTTTGGGGACGGGAGCCAACTATGGCTACACCTTC.

This clonotype was found many times. The genes are TRBV7-3 and TRBJ2-2; D call uncertain. The germline gives CDR1 SGHTA, CDR2 FQGTGA. V was pared by 5 bases and J by 0 bases, with 10 bases between. The CDR3 is made up of 15 amino acids. The CDR3 DNA is TGTGCCAGCAGCCCGACCGCTACGAACACCGGGGAGCTGTTTTTT. This gives the protein CASSPTATNTGELFF.

In its sample, this clonotype was seen many times. The chain recombines TRBV9 with TRBJ2-2, with unresolved D. The CDR3 covers 14 residues. Between the trimmed V and J ends, which lost 0 bases and 4 bases, there was a span of 7 bases. Germline lookup yields CDR1 SGDLS and CDR2 YYNGEE. The CDR3 bases are TGTGCCAGCAGCGTAGTACAATTCACCGGGGAGCTGTTTTTT. Protein sequence: CASSVVQFTGELFF.

This clonotype has a count of ten or more. The chain combines TRBV3-1 with TRBJ1-6; TRBD1 matches at 8 bases. The CDR3 runs to 13 residues. Germline loops: CDR1 LGHDT, CDR2 YNNKEL (reference sequence). V lost 4 bases, J lost 14 bases, and 7 bases stayed unmatched. DNA of the CDR3: TGTGCCAGCAGCCCACAGGGGGGAGCGGCCCTCCACTTT. Protein product: CASSPQGGAALHF. Filled out from reference TRBV3-1 and TRBJ1-6, the complete variable domain reads DTAVSQTPKYLVTQMGNDKSIKCEQNLGHDTMYWYKQDSKKFLKIMFSYNNKELIINETVPNRFSPKSPDKAHLNLHINSLELGDSAVYFCASSPQGGAALHFGNGTRLTVT.

Many counts were recorded for this clonotype. V and J are TRBV5-1 and TRBJ1-5; perhaps TRBD1 as D (5 bases). CDR1 and CDR2 from the germline V gene are SGHRS and YFSETQ. The CDR3 spans 17 residues. V was cut by 2 bases and J by 2 bases, with 17 bases left in between. CDR3 sequence: CASSFTSGTEGNQPQHF. The CDR3 DNA is TGCGCCAGCAGCTTCACTTCCGGGACTGAAGGCAATCAGCCCCAGCATTTT.

This clonotype appeared many times. The chain couples TRBV5-1 to TRBJ2-3, with 9 bases that match TRBD1. V dropped 5 bases and J dropped 3; count of bases not matched to a gene: 1. Germline CDR1 and CDR2: SGHRS and YFSETQ. The CDR3 length is 13 residues. The CDR3 is CASRGQGTDTQYF. The CDR3 nucleotides are TGCGCCAGCAGAGGACAGGGGACAGATACGCAGTATTTT.

This clonotype was observed many times. V gene TRBV7-9 combines with J gene TRBJ1-2; the match to TRBD1 covers 10 bases. This CDR3 is 13 amino acids long. J lost 6 bases, V lost 5 bases, and 3 bases had no gene match. Germline V gene lookup returns CDR1 SEHNR and CDR2 FQNEAQ (reference sequence). CDR3 sequence (DNA): TGTGCCAGCAGCCGACAGGGGGCCGATGGCTACACCTTC. It translates to CASSRQGADGYTF.

This clonotype was picked up many times. The V and J genes are TRBV20-1 and TRBJ2-1; TRBD2 agrees at 9 bases. The junction had 13 bases not matched to a gene; V was cut back by 7 bases and J by 9 bases. This CDR3 is built from 14 residues. Germline V gene lookup returns CDR1 DFQATT and CDR2 SNEGSKA (reference sequence). The DNA of the CDR3 is TGCAGTGGAAGCGGGGCGGGGGGGCCGAGTGAGCAGTTCTTC. Amino acid sequence: CSGSGAGGPSEQFF.

The sample holds many counts of this clonotype. The V gene is TRBV30, the J gene TRBJ1-2; the match to TRBD1 covers 10 bases. The CDR3 runs to 14 residues. After removal of 5 bases from V and 8 bases from J, the junction contained 11 bases not matched to a gene. CDR1 is GTSNPN and CDR2 is SVGIG in the germline V gene (reference sequence). CDR3 in amino acids: CAWQTGTGVLGYTF. In DNA, the CDR3 is TGTGCCTGGCAAACCGGGACAGGGGTTCTCGGCTACACCTTC. Full variable domain (missing parts from reference TRBV30 and TRBJ1-2): SQTIHQWPATLVQPVGSPLSLECTVEGTSNPNLYWYRQAAGRGLQLLFYSVGIGQISSEVPQNLSASRPQDRQFILSSKKLLLSDSGFYLCAWQTGTGVLGYTFGSGTRLTVV.